This T cell receptor (beta chain) was captured by sequencing in a study of CD8 T cells in ankylosing spondylitis. Study findings and constraints: A CD8+ phenotype characterized the disease-linked clones, which were relatively rare in peripheral blood. Significant enrichment of disease-linked clones was reportedly seen in matched ankylosing spondylitis synovial fluid. It appeared that ankylosing spondylitis blood was characterized by a TCR beta motif of about eight highly homologous variants.

This clonotype was seen ten or more times. Its antigen is as yet unknown. V lost 1 base and J 1 base, leaving 10 bases between the germline ends. The germline V gene encodes CDR1 SGHAT and CDR2 FQNNGV. This CDR3 is built from 15 residues. TCRdb recomputed calls from the 5' RACE reads with MiXCR, one row per CDR3 protein. In the table there are about 210,000 distinct CDR3 sequences, around 6.6% of which are singletons. What was sequenced was blood, either unsorted or a sorted T cell fraction (not recorded which). The receptor comes from a male donor with ankylosing spondylitis. The chain joins TRBV11-2 to TRBJ2-5; a weak D match, TRBD1 (5 bases). CDR3 nucleotides: TGTGCCAGCAGCTTAGGAACAGGCTTCCAAGAGACCCAGTACTTC. Its translation is CASSLGTGFQETQYF.